This T cell receptor (beta chain) was recovered during a study of shared clonotypes between healthy human individuals. Study background: Each donor contributed plates that comprised three CD4 naive, three CD4 memory, two CD8 naive and one CD8 memory. Overall study results and limits: An expected dependence of interdonor clonotype sharing on sequencing depth was noted. For naive CD4 cells, approximately 4.8% of clonotypes were shared across a handful of donors. Sorted-subset sequencing was shown by rarefaction to be incomplete despite large depth.

Assay used: immunoSEQ multiplex PCR; TCRdb lists only in-frame clones, some missing. The sample holds about 2.3 million clones, more than 85% seen once. This clone occurred once. The antigen remains unidentified. J was trimmed by 6 bases and V by 5 bases; bases with no gene match: 6. CDR3 size: 13 residues. CDR1 and CDR2 (germline): LNHDA, SQIVND (reference sequence). Sequenced input: naive CD4+ T cells from PBMCs. Indicated subset: CD45RA+ positively selected. This chain uses TRBV19 with TRBJ2-7, with 8 bases aligning to TRBD2. This receptor was identified in a man aged 18 to 29 in good health. Some clones in this sample may be carry-over from other donors' samples. The CDR3 region has the DNA TGTGCCAGTAGTCTTATCGGGACTAGCGAGCAGTACTTC. It specifies CASSLIGTSEQYF.